The 16 T cell receptor beta chains listed next were all sequenced from one sample in a study of blood T cell repertoires in COVID-19. This table comes from immunoSEQ multiplex PCR, and its TCRdb copy is limited to in-frame clones, with some not included. Of approximately 14,000 clones listed, about 83% are singletons. The sequencing input was peripheral blood. All receptors derive from a man between 50 and 59 years old with active COVID-19.

The rearrangement links TRBV5-1 to TRBJ2-7; no firm D call. Germline V lookup: CDR1 SGHRS, CDR2 YFSETQ. The CDR3 is 13 residues long. V gave up 4 bases and J gave up 0 bases, with 8 bases separating them. Written as DNA, the CDR3 is TGCGCCAGCAGCGGCGGTAGCTCCTACGAGCAGTACTTC. It translates to CASSGGSSYEQYF.

The chain couples TRBV4-2 to TRBJ1-5; no definite D call. The CDR3 extends over 12 amino acids. V dropped 2 bases and J dropped 5 bases, with 4 bases sitting between them. Germline CDR1 and CDR2: LGHNA and YNFKEQ. CDR3 sequence (DNA): TGTGCCAGCAGCCAACCGGATCAGCCCCAGCATTTT. This encodes CASSQPDQPQHF.

The chain employs TRBV5-4 and TRBJ1-1; D possibly corresponds to TRBD1 (5 bases). This CDR3 has 15 residues. Looked up from germline, CDR1 is SGHNT and CDR2 is YYREEE (reference sequence). Trimming took 4 bases from V and 7 from J, leaving 20 bases between them. The CDR3 is CASSSQGSRVLEAFF. Written as DNA, the CDR3 is TGTGCCAGCAGCAGCCAGGGATCTAGGGTACTTGAAGCTTTCTTT.

The J gene is TRBJ1-2, the V gene TRBV19; the match to TRBD1 covers 8 bases. Germline CDR1 is LNHDA and CDR2 is SQIVND (reference sequence). The CDR3 runs to 16 residues. V lost 3 bases, J lost 6 bases, and 12 bases stayed unmatched. CDR3 DNA sequence: TGTGCCAGTAGTATTCGATACGGTCAGGGGGCGGATGGCTACACCTTC. Amino acid sequence: CASSIRYGQGADGYTF.

The chain links TRBV2 to TRBJ2-3; D gene uncertain. The V end was cut by 1 base, the J end by 0 bases, with 5 bases between. The CDR3 loop spans 14 amino acids. Per the germline V gene, CDR1 is SNHLY and CDR2 is FYNNEI. In nucleotides, the CDR3 is TGTGCCAGCAGTGAAGTTTCTAGCACAGATACGCAGTATTTT. The encoded protein is CASSEVSSTDTQYF.

The rearrangement joins TRBV10-2 to TRBJ2-2; 9 nucleotides align to TRBD2. Germline loops: CDR1 WSHSY, CDR2 SAAADI. The CDR3 consists of 17 residues. Trimming at V came to 3 bases and at J to 3 bases, leaving 8 bases not matched to a gene. The CDR3 coding sequence is TGCGCCAGCAGTGATATTAGCGGGAGTAGGGACACCGGGGAGCTGTTTTTT. The encoded protein is CASSDISGSRDTGELFF.

The chain joins TRBV10-1 to TRBJ2-2; 14 bases are a match to TRBD2. The germline gives CDR1 WNHNN, CDR2 SYGVQD (reference sequence). V lost 2 bases and J lost 4; bases outside the gene matches: 12. The CDR3 has 20 residues. CDR3 amino acids: CASSEVEPGLAGAVTGELFF. The CDR3 DNA is TGCGCCAGCAGTGAGGTCGAACCGGGACTAGCGGGAGCGGTCACCGGGGAGCTGTTTTTT.

The chain employs TRBV9 and TRBJ2-7, with D possibly matching TRBD2 (5 bases). Germline assignment: CDR1 SGDLS and CDR2 YYNGEE. The CDR3 totals 14 residues. V gave up 0 bases and J gave up 2 bases, with 9 bases separating them. The chain's CDR3 is CASSVAGETYEQYF. The DNA of the CDR3 is TGTGCCAGCAGCGTAGCCGGGGAGACCTACGAGCAGTACTTC.

The rearrangement uses TRBV9 and TRBJ2-2; D is unclear. The V gene's germline CDR1 is SGDLS and CDR2 YYNGEE. The CDR3 covers 17 residues. Trimming removed 0 bases at V and 0 bases at J, with 12 bases between. The CDR3 sequence: CASSVVPATSNTGELFF. The CDR3 DNA sequence: TGTGCCAGCAGCGTAGTTCCAGCGACCTCGAACACCGGGGAGCTGTTTTTT.

The rearrangement joins TRBV2 to TRBJ1-3; D may be TRBD1 (6 bases). The CDR3 sequence is 15 residues long. The germline V gene has CDR1 SNHLY and CDR2 FYNNEI. Trimming pared 5 bases from V and 0 bases from J, leaving 11 bases between. The CDR3 sequence: CASSRTESSGNTIYF. The CDR3 region has the DNA TGTGCCAGCAGTAGGACAGAGAGCTCTGGAAACACCATATATTTT.

This chain joins TRBV11-2 and TRBJ2-7, with a tentative D call TRBD2 (5 bases). Germline V CDR1 and CDR2: SGHAT, FQNNGV. V shed 4 bases and J shed 2 bases, with 9 bases lying between them. This CDR3 contains 13 residues. DNA of the CDR3: TGTGCCAGCAGCTGGGGAGTAACCTACGAGCAGTACTTC. Translated: CASSWGVTYEQYF. The complete variable domain, with remaining parts taken from reference TRBV11-2 and TRBJ2-7, reads EAGVAQSPRYKIIEKRQSVAFWCNPISGHATLYWYQQILGQGPKLLIQFQNNGVVDDSQLPKDRFSAERLKGVDSTLKIQPAKLEDSAVYLCASSWGVTYEQYFGPGTRLTVT.

This clone was seen more than once but under ten times. The V call is TRBV10-2, the J call TRBJ2-7, with D possibly TRBD2 on 5 matching bases. Germline CDR1 and CDR2: WSHSY and SAAADI. This CDR3 has 14 amino acids. Trimming left V 6 bases short and J 0 bases short, with 12 bases between. The CDR3 bases are TGCGCCAGCAGAACGGGATCCCTCTCCTACGAGCAGTACTTC. Its protein is CASRTGSLSYEQYF.

The chain combines TRBV27 with TRBJ1-2, with D perhaps TRBD1 (5 bases). V was clipped by 1 base and J by 7 bases, with 10 bases between them. There are 13 residues in the CDR3. CDR1 MNHEY and CDR2 SMNVEV come from the germline V gene (reference sequence). Written as DNA, the CDR3 is TGTGCCAGCAGTTTATGGGCAGGGCTTGGCTACACCTTC. Its protein product is CASSLWAGLGYTF.

This clone was seen a single time. The V and J genes are TRBV14 and TRBJ1-1; unclear D gene. The CDR3 runs to 13 residues. Trimming shortened V by 1 base and J by 7 bases, and 10 bases separated the two germline ends. The germline gives CDR1 SGHDN, CDR2 FVKESK. The chain's CDR3 is CASSQVPQIEAFF. The CDR3 DNA follows: TGTGCCAGCAGCCAAGTTCCCCAGATTGAAGCTTTCTTT.

The chain carries TRBV4-1 and TRBJ2-7; D is uncertain. Germline CDR1 and CDR2: MGHRA and YSYEKL. V was shortened by 4 bases and J by 3 bases, with 13 bases between the two germline ends. The CDR3 has 14 amino acids. The CDR3 is CASSLSWADYEQYF. The DNA for the CDR3 is TGCGCCAGCAGCCTCAGCTGGGCAGACTACGAGCAGTACTTC.

V usage is TRBV18 and J usage is TRBJ2-3; 11 bases line up with TRBD2. Germline CDR1 KGHSH, CDR2 LQKENI. CDR3 length: 16 residues. The J segment lost 6 bases and the V segment lost 0 bases, leaving 5 bases of the junction unmatched. CDR3 in amino acids: CASSPPTSGISDTQYF. CDR3 in DNA: TGTGCCAGCTCACCACCGACTAGCGGGATTTCGGATACGCAGTATTTT.